A single sample is the source of the 13 T cell receptor beta chains below, sequenced in a study of long-term antiretroviral therapy in people with HIV. The assay, immunoSEQ v3.0, was run at survey level. Clones were sequenced by immunoSEQ multiplex PCR, and TCRdb holds only the in-frame ones, with some missing. In the table there are about 27,000 clones, 85% of which are singletons. The starting material was unsorted PBMCs, obtained 2.3 years after starting antiretroviral therapy. Receptors originate from a man between 35 and 55 years old with HIV.

This chain joins TRBV29-1 and TRBJ2-1; D is unresolved. Germline V gene lookup returns CDR1 SQVTM and CDR2 ANQGSEA. Trimming took 7 bases from V and 10 from J, leaving 14 bases between them. The CDR3 extends over 11 amino acids. DNA of the CDR3: TGCAGCGCCCCTACCCTGGGAGAGCAGTTCTTC. Encoded protein: CSAPTLGEQFF.

The genes are TRBV15 and TRBJ2-3, with 7 bases fitting TRBD2. CDR1 is LNHNV, CDR2 YYDKDF, per germline (reference sequence). Trimming took 3 bases from V and 4 from J; bases not matched to a gene: 4. The CDR3 length is 14 residues. CDR3 in amino acids: CATSSSGLPDTQYF. The CDR3 bases are TGTGCCACCAGCAGTAGCGGGCTACCAGATACGCAGTATTTT.

The rearrangement uses TRBV6-5 and TRBJ2-5, with 7 bases matching TRBD2. With 9 bases clipped from V and 5 bases from J, the junction kept 15 bases outside the gene matches. Germline V gene data show CDR1 as MNHEY and CDR2 as SVGAGI. The CDR3 spans 15 residues. The CDR3, as DNA: TGTGCCAGTACCTCCCGGGACCTGGGGGGGGAGACCCAGTACTTC. Residues: CASTSRDLGGETQYF.

There are a few counts of this clone. The chain is built from TRBV2 and TRBJ2-7; possible D gene TRBD2, 6 bases. V was shortened by 1 base and J by 3 bases, with 10 bases between the two germline ends. Per the germline V gene, CDR1 is SNHLY and CDR2 is FYNNEI. This CDR3 is 14 amino acids long. CDR3 DNA: TGTGCCAGCAGTGAAGAAGGGAGGAGCTACGAGCAGTACTTC. This sequence encodes CASSEEGRSYEQYF.

The chain recombines TRBV11-2 with TRBJ2-5; TRBD2 might be the D (7 bases). Trimming pared 2 bases from V and 4 bases from J, leaving 11 bases between. The CDR3 length is 14 residues. Germline V CDR1 and CDR2: SGHAT, FQNNGV. CDR3 sequence: CASSLLGGAETQYF. The CDR3 DNA reads as TGTGCCAGCAGCTTATTGGGGGGGGCAGAGACCCAGTACTTC.

The chain has TRBV29-1 and TRBJ2-5, with D unresolved. CDR3 size: 16 residues. V was pared by 7 bases and J by 2 bases, with 23 bases between. Germline CDR1 SQVTM, CDR2 ANQGSEA. In DNA form, the CDR3 reads TGCAGCGCGGACCAGGCGTTTAGGGAACCTCAAGAGACCCAGTACTTC. This translates into CSADQAFREPQETQYF.

The chain has TRBV7-3 and TRBJ2-2, with TRBD1 as a possible D gene (5 bases). Trimming left V 4 bases short and J 3 bases short, with 18 bases between. The CDR3 is 17 amino acids. Per the germline V gene, CDR1 is SGHTA and CDR2 is FQGTGA. CDR3 region: CASSSKLSGKDTGELFF. The CDR3, as DNA: TGTGCCAGCAGCTCGAAGTTGTCAGGGAAGGACACCGGGGAGCTGTTTTTT. Full variable domain (rest looked up from reference TRBV7-3 and TRBJ2-2): GAGVSQTPSNKVTEKGKYVELRCDPISGHTALYWYRQSLGQGPEFLIYFQGTGAADDSGLPNDRFFAVRPEGSVSTLKIQRTERGDSAVYLCASSSKLSGKDTGELFFGEGSRLTVL.

The rearrangement uses TRBV7-9 and TRBJ1-5; TRBD1 might be the D (5 bases). Trimming cost V 1 base and J 0 bases, with 10 bases left between them. The germline CDR1 and CDR2 sequences are SEHNR and FQNEAQ (reference sequence). The CDR3 has 16 residues. The CDR3 DNA follows: TGTGCCAGCAGCTTAGGGCAGGGCTTTAGCAATCAGCCCCAGCATTTT. Translated, it gives CASSLGQGFSNQPQHF. The whole variable domain, remainder taken from reference TRBV7-9 and TRBJ1-5, is DTGVSQNPRHKITKRGQNVTFRCDPISEHNRLYWYRQTLGQGPEFLTYFQNEAQLEKSRLLSDRFSAERPKGSFSTLEIQRTEQGDSAMYLCASSLGQGFSNQPQHFGDGTRLSIL.

The V call is TRBV4-1, the J call TRBJ1-5; D may be TRBD1 (5 bases). The CDR3 extends over 15 amino acids. The germline V and J ends were trimmed by 1 base and 6 bases, with 13 bases remaining between them. CDR1 is MGHRA and CDR2 is YSYEKL in the germline V gene. The CDR3 region is CASSQGLSGFQPQHF. The CDR3 DNA reads as TGCGCCAGCAGCCAAGGGTTGTCAGGGTTTCAGCCCCAGCATTTT.

This clone was seen a few times. V and J are TRBV7-9 and TRBJ1-2; perhaps TRBD1 as D (5 bases). CDR1 is SEHNR, CDR2 FQNEAQ, per germline (reference sequence). Trimming removed 2 bases from V and 7 bases from J, with 8 bases in between. The CDR3 runs to 12 residues. DNA of the CDR3: TGTGCCAGCAGCTTACAGGGCGGTGGCTACACCTTC. Protein: CASSLQGGGYTF.

This chain links TRBV2 with TRBJ2-3; 10 nucleotides match TRBD2. This CDR3 is 14 amino acids long. V lost 5 bases to trimming and J lost 5 bases; unmatched junction nucleotides: 4. Germline loops: CDR1 SNHLY, CDR2 FYNNEI. This CDR3 reads CASSPIAGGDTQYF. The CDR3 region has the DNA TGTGCCAGCAGTCCCATAGCGGGAGGAGATACGCAGTATTTT.

V usage is TRBV13 and J usage is TRBJ2-1, with 7 bases fitting TRBD1. Germline V gene data show CDR1 as PRHDT and CDR2 as FYEKMQ (reference sequence). The CDR3 contains 15 residues. With 5 bases clipped from V and 3 bases from J, the junction kept 7 bases outside the gene matches. As DNA, the CDR3 is TGTGCCAGCAGCCCGACAGGGCGGAACTACAATGAGCAGTTCTTC. This gives the protein CASSPTGRNYNEQFF.

The chain recombines TRBV2 with TRBJ1-4, with 8 positions matching TRBD1. This CDR3 is built from 15 residues. The junction had 3 bases not matched to a gene; V was cut back by 4 bases and J by 2 bases. Germline V CDR1 and CDR2: SNHLY, FYNNEI. The CDR3 region has the DNA TGTGCCAGCAGTGGTAGACAGGGGACTAATGAAAAACTGTTTTTT. Translating it yields CASSGRQGTNEKLFF.